The 7 T cell receptor beta chains below all came from one sample that was sequenced in a study of human T cells and chemical hapten exposure. TCRdb redid the calling of the RACE reads with MiXCR, one entry per CDR3 protein. Among around 380,000 distinct CDR3 sequences listed, roughly 4.8% were seen once. Time point specified: patch test 1, 2 weeks after DPC sensitization. Treatment denoted: therapeutic diphenylcyclopropenone sensitization with weekly scalp DPC. The sequencing here drew on whole blood, taken in connection with sensitization to the hapten diphenylcyclopropenone (DPC). The receptors stem from a woman in her forties or fifties with alopecia areata. Some clones in this sample may be carry-over from other donors' samples.

This clonotype has more than one count but fewer than ten. The chain is built from TRBV15 and TRBJ1-2, with a possible D match to TRBD1 (5 bases). Per germline, CDR1 LNHNV and CDR2 YYDKDF (reference sequence). The CDR3 totals 12 residues. V was shortened by 7 bases and J by 3 bases, with 9 bases between the two germline ends. For the CDR3, the DNA is TGTGCCACCACGAGGGGAGACTATGGCTACACCTTC. Residues: CATTRGDYGYTF.

This clonotype was recorded many times. V is TRBV18 and J is TRBJ2-7; 7 bases are shared with TRBD2. V dropped 2 bases and J dropped 4; count of bases not matched to a gene: 5. Germline loops: CDR1 KGHSH, CDR2 LQKENI. The CDR3 covers 14 residues. CDR3 nucleotides: TGTGCCAGCTCACCAGGCCTAGCGGAGTACGAGCAGTACTTC. It translates to CASSPGLAEYEQYF.

The table lists this clonotype with a few counts. The rearrangement uses TRBV6-2 or TRBV6-3 and TRBJ1-5; 8 bases match TRBD1. The CDR3 contains 15 residues. J was trimmed by 6 bases and V by 6 bases; bases with no gene match: 10. The germline gives CDR1 MNHEY, CDR2 SVGEGT. CDR3 amino acids: CASRASTGDGQPQHF. CDR3 nucleotide sequence: TGTGCCAGCAGGGCCTCGACAGGGGACGGTCAGCCCCAGCATTTT.

This clonotype was seen ten or more times. The chain is built from TRBV3-1 and TRBJ2-7; D possibly corresponds to TRBD1 (5 bases). The V end was cut by 2 bases, the J end by 6 bases, with 11 bases between. The CDR3 length is 13 residues. The germline V gene has CDR1 LGHDT and CDR2 YNNKEL (reference sequence). CDR3 DNA sequence: TGTGCCAGCAGCCAACGGTCAGGGTTCGAGCAGTACTTC. Encoded protein: CASSQRSGFEQYF.

Only a few counts were recorded for this clonotype. The rearrangement links TRBV6-1 to TRBJ2-3; 8 nucleotides align to TRBD2. The V gene's germline CDR1 is MNHNS and CDR2 SASEGT. The CDR3 spans 17 residues. V trimming: 7 bases; J trimming: 0 bases; junction bases outside the gene matches: 12. CDR3 in amino acids: CASTLGVAGISTDTQYF. Written as DNA, the CDR3 is TGTGCCAGCACCCTAGGGGTAGCGGGGATTAGCACAGATACGCAGTATTTT.

This clonotype was seen ten or more times. The chain is built from TRBV5-4 and TRBJ1-1; D ambiguous. Germline loops: CDR1 SGHNT, CDR2 YYREEE (reference sequence). The V and J ends lost 4 bases and 2 bases respectively, with 12 bases between them. The CDR3 spans 14 residues. The CDR3 here is CASSLTTKNTEAFF. The CDR3 DNA reads TGTGCCAGCAGCCTGACAACTAAAAACACTGAAGCTTTCTTT.

This clonotype occurred many times. The CDR3 coding sequence is TGCAGCGCCGGTCCGCAGATGAACACTGAAGCTTTCTTT. Encoded protein: CSAGPQMNTEAFF. The chain has TRBV29-1 and TRBJ1-1; D is unresolved. V was clipped by 7 bases and J by 0 bases, with 12 bases between them. CDR1 and CDR2 (germline): SQVTM, ANQGSEA. The CDR3 covers 13 residues.